This T cell receptor (beta chain) was obtained from a study of early T cells in non-severe SARS-CoV-2 infection (dated by TCRdb to the early 2020s). Turning to the overall study: Because TCR sequencing was done on bulk RNA from unsorted whole blood, the alpha and beta chains could not be paired. Overall study results and their limits: VDJdb matching was skewed toward anti-spike CD8 responses, so virus-specific expansions were likely underestimated and private and CD4 specificities were missed.

This clonotype was observed a few times. It has no known antigen specificity. Base qualities were left out, and no much larger clone turns up one base away. V is clipped by 0 bases and J by 0 bases, and the sequence between their germline boundaries is 12 bases long. The CDR3 starts with the cysteine, ends with the phenylalanine, and has 17 residues. Only the CDR3 region is kept as DNA, spanning 51 bases read in frame from base 1. CDR1 MNHNS and CDR2 SASEGT were looked up in the germline V gene. Receptor libraries were prepared by 5' RACE. TCRdb shows the sequencer as NextSeq 500. To correct for sequencing error and PCR bias, the TCR library protocol tagged individual cDNA molecules with unique molecular identifiers. Both TCR alpha and beta chains were sequenced, and tight co-correlation was observed between alpha and beta sequence abundances in each sample. The paper's processing steps were these. Decombinator V4 was used to annotate TCR sequences for V gene, J gene and CDR3. TCRs were defined as expanded if a significant change between any two time points was detected under a Poisson model with p below 0.0001. TCR abundances were normalised to the total number of TCRs sequenced in each sample and reported as counts per million. TRAV1-2 paired with TRAJ12, TRAJ20 or TRAJ33 defined MAIT TCRs, while TRAV10 paired with TRAJ18 defined iNKT TCRs. VDJdb, accessed 1 November 2021, was searched for CMV, EBV and SARS-CoV-2 annotated TCRs, excluding TCRs annotated for multiple antigens. Using fastp at Q25 and MiXCR, TCRdb reprocessed the public reads and kept productive beta chains. Rows matching on CDR3 protein sequence are summarized as one entry with the most common DNA and genes. The V and J calls here are based on TCRdb, not the publication. The sample profile shows around 50,000 distinct CDR3 sequences; around 10% of them were found once. 10% of the sample belongs to the ten largest clones.

A case-control design nested within a healthcare worker cohort in London, UK, was used, with weekly nasopharyngeal swab PCR tests and blood sampling performed. Healthcare workers were enrolled in the week of the UK lockdown, from 23 to 31 March 2020, and were followed every week for up to 16 weeks. The TCR sequence derives from an adult who was a healthcare worker with PCR-confirmed SARS-CoV-2 infection or an uninfected control (not recorded which). The sequenced material came from whole blood. The chain employs TRBV6-1 and TRBJ2-1; the D region possibly corresponds to TRBD1 (5 bases align). The CDR3 protein: CASSEADTGFSYNEQFF. The sequence in DNA is TGTGCCAGCAGTGAAGCGGACACAGGTTTCTCCTACAATGAGCAGTTCTTC.